This T cell receptor (beta chain) was captured by sequencing in a study of OX40 agonist ivuxolimab in advanced cancers. For the study in its entirety: Ivuxolimab was an agonistic, fully human IgG2 monoclonal antibody directed against OX40 (CD134), a costimulatory receptor. Of the approximately 53 patients in dose escalation, about 20 had hepatocellular carcinoma, some 15 had melanoma, 9 had renal cell carcinoma and 9 had head and neck cancer. The paper reports the monotherapy dose-escalation portion (N of about 50 patients) of the phase I ivuxolimab trial. The purpose of peripheral TCRbeta sequencing was to test whether ivuxolimab changed TCR sequence diversity and led to clonal T-cell expansion. Partial responses occurred in three dose-escalation patients, of whom one had hepatocellular carcinoma and two had cutaneous melanoma. Prior anti-PD-1, anti-PD-L1 or anti-CTLA-4 therapy was permitted, and checkpoint inhibitors had been received by about 44% of dose-escalation patients. The dose-escalation cohort was 82.7% male with a mean age of 60 years, ranging from about 20 to 80. Intravenous ivuxolimab was administered to patients every 2 weeks at six dose levels: 0.01, 0.1, 0.3, 1.5, 3 and 10 mg/kg. Overall results and qualifications from the work: Low levels of normalized T-cell clonal expansion were also shown by some nonresponding patients. After ivuxolimab, more expanded clones were found on average in CD8+ T cells than in CD4+ T cells. Antigen specificity was not determined for the clonally expanded peripheral T cells. In the 0.1-3.0 mg/kg groups, partial responders had among the lowest normalized peripheral clonal expansion, particularly in CD8+ T cells. Clonal expansion of both CD4+ and CD8+ blood T cells was observed from baseline to week 6 at doses 0.1 to 3.0 mg/kg.

Sequences MNHEY (CDR1) and SMNVEV (CDR2) are obtained from the germline V gene (reference sequence). The CDR3 numbers 15 residues from cysteine through phenylalanine. Kept here is only the CDR3 DNA, which spans 45 bases and is read in frame from base 1. V drops 6 bases and J drops 2 bases, leaving 15 bases in between. To sequence the TCRbeta CDR3 region, genomic DNA was isolated from the sorted cells. The immunoSEQ Assay was used to sequence the TCRbeta CDR3 regions. What TCRdb holds here is the immuneACCESS table cut down to in-frame rearrangements. Part of the clones is not present; checked against another copy, under half of the missing clones reflect an unresolved V gene, and the others are unexplained. The sample table contains fewer than 85,000 clones; only one count was recorded for 70% to 90% of them. The ten most abundant clones make up 0.65% to 0.9% of the sample. With respect to this clone: Its antigen is not yet known. No base quality information exists; no much larger clone differs at one position.

The trial excluded patients who had a history of autoimmune disease or who were on systemic immunosuppression. Peripheral blood for TCR sequencing was collected from all dose cohorts at baseline, on cycle 4 day 1, and on cycle 7 day 1. Samples came from an open-label, multicenter, first-in-human phase I dose-escalation trial of ivuxolimab. Adults with locally advanced or metastatic head and neck squamous cell, hepatocellular, melanoma or renal cell carcinoma were enrolled in the trial. Before TCR sequencing, CD4+ and CD8+ T cells were separately sorted from peripheral blood. The chain was built from TRBV27 and TRBJ2-3; matching of 6 bases hints at TRBD1 as the D gene. The clonotype comes from an adult with an advanced solid tumor such as melanoma, head and neck, liver or kidney cancer. The sample in question was CD4+ or CD8+ T cells sorted from blood, obtained in a trial of the OX40 agonist ivuxolimab. In nucleotides, the sequence is TGTGCCAGCAGCCCAGCAGGGGTTCCCACAGATACGCAGTATTTT. It codes for CASSPAGVPTDTQYF.